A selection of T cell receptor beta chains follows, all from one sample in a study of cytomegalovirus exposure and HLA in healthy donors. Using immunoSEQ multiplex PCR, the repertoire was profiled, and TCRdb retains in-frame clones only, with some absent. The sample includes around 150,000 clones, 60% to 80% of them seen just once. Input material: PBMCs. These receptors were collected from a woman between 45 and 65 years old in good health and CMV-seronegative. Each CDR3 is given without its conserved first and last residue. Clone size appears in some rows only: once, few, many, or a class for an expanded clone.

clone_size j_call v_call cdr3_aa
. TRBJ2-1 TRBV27 ASNRPSGGSNEQF
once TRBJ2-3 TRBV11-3 ASSNLGSFGSGGDTQY
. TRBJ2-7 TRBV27 ASSSNPDRNEQY
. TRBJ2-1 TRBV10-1 ASSGSAPEGRPAYNEQF
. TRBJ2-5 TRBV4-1 ASSQEVSKETQY
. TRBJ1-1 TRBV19 ASSIVSGATEAF
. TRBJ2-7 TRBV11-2 ASSLDLGVDIEQY
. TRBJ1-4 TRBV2 ASSGYRDFNEKLF
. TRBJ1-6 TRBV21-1 ANPRQGSGN
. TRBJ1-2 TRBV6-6 ASQLGGGDRLYGYT
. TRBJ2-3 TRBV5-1 ASSLAASGADTQY
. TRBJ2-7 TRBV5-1 ASSLVERSSYEQY
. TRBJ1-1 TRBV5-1 ASRPGQGVLTEAF
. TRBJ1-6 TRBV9 ASSEGQGSSPLH
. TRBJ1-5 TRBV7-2 ASSPDSLSQPQH
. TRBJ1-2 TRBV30 AWSEGNGYT
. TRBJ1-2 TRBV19 ASSSLGGGYGYT
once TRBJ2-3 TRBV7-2 ASSLIAGGRADTQY
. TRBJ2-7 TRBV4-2 ASSQEPTGSYEQY
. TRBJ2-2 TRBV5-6 ASSLEGRASGELF
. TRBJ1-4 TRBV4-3 ASSQDPAGQGNEKLF
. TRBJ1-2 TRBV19 ASSGTHRGNYGYT
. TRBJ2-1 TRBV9 ASSVALQGNEQF
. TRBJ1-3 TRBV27 ASKPGTPGNTIY
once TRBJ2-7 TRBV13 ASSLGAGLTEQY
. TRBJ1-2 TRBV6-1 ASSSQGYYGYT
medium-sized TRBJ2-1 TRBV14 ASSPALGTFYNEQF
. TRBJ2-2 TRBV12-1 ASSFRLQGYTGELF
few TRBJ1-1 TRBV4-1 ASSEGGTYEDTEAF
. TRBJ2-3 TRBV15 ATSRAYYEGQGAGDTQY
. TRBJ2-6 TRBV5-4 ASSSSSITTGLSGANVLT
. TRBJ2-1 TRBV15 ATSRTGVGGGAYNEQF
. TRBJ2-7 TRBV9 ASSVGMGGISYEQY
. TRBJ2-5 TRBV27 ASSLFLASQETQY
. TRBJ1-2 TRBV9 ASSAGTGIANYGYT
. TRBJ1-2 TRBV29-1 SVPGTGPGYT
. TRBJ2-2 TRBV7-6 ASSSSPTGELF
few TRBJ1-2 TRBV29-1 SVASGGNGGYT
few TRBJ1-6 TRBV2 ASRDSNSPLH
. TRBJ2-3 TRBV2 ASSVSRGVPPDTQY
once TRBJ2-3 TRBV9 ASSVDTSGGTYTDTQY
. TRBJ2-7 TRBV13 ASSPQRGYEQY
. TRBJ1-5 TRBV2 ASSAGWPTGPQH
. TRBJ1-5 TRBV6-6 ASGSGTGGQQPQH
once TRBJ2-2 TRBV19 ASKTGTLNTGELF
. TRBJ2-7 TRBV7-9 ASSLVSRLAEFYEQY
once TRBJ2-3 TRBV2 ASSDPAGGPGDTQY
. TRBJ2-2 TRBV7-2 ASSFRQQPGELF
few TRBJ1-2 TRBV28 ASSLGQTQSGYT
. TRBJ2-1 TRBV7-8 ASSLGTSGGAANEQF
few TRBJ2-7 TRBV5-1 ASSLASSGQGAREQY
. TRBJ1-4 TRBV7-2 ASSAQGIEKLF
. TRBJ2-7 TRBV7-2 ASSLAAGRNYEQY
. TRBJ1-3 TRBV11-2 ASSLWPGNTIY
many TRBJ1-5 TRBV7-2 ASSWTDSNQPQH
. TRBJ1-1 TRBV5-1 ASSLGRGQTEAF